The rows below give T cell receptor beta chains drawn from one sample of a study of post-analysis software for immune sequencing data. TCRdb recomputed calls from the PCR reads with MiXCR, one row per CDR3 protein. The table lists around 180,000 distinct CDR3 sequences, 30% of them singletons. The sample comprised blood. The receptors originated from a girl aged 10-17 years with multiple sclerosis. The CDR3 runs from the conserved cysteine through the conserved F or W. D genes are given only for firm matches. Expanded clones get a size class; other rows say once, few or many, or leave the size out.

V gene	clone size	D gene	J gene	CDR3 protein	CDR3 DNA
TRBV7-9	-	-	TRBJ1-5	CASSLGPQGNQPQHF	TGTGCCAGCAGCTTAGGTCCCCAGGGAAATCAGCCCCAGCATTTT
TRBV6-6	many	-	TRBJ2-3	CASISLSRTDTQYF	TGTGCCAGCATAAGTCTTAGCAGAACAGATACGCAGTATTTT
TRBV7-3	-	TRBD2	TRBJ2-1	CASSPLGRTNNEQFF	TGTGCCAGCAGCCCGCTCGGGAGGACTAACAATGAGCAGTTCTTC
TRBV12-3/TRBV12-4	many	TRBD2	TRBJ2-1	CASSLPLAGGPEQFF	TGTGCCAGCAGTTTGCCCCTAGCGGGAGGTCCCGAGCAGTTCTTC
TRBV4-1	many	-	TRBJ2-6	CASSREPGGANVLTF	TGCGCCAGCAGCCGAGAGCCGGGTGGGGCCAACGTCCTGACTTTC
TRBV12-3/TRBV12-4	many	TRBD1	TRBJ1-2	CASSLMEGAGYTF	TGTGCCAGCAGTTTAATGGAGGGGGCGGGCTACACCTTC
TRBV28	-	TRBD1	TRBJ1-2	CASSRTGGFGYTF	TGTGCCAGCAGTCGTACAGGGGGCTTTGGCTACACCTTC
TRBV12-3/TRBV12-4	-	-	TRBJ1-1	CASSLVQGEGTEAFF	TGTGCCAGCAGTTTAGTTCAGGGTGAGGGCACTGAAGCTTTCTTT
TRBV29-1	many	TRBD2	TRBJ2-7	CSVAASGSSEQYF	TGCAGCGTTGCGGCTAGCGGGAGTAGCGAGCAGTACTTC
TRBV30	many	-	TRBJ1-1	CAWKLDKNTEAFF	TGTGCCTGGAAGCTCGACAAAAACACTGAAGCTTTCTTT
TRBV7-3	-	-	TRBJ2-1	CASSLNTKGEQFF	TGTGCCAGCAGCTTAAACACCAAGGGCGAGCAGTTCTTC
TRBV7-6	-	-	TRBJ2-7	CASSPGGGPNYEQYF	TGTGCCAGCAGCCCCGGGGGTGGGCCCAACTACGAGCAGTACTTC
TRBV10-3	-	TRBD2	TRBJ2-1	CAVRVGAAGDNEQFF	TGTGCCGTCAGAGTGGGGGCAGCGGGGGACAATGAGCAGTTCTTC
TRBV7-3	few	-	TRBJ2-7	CASSLGGRSYNEQYF	TGTGCCAGCAGCTTAGGGGGTCGCTCCTACAATGAGCAGTACTTC
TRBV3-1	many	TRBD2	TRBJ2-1	CASSQEAGLAGRNEQFF	TGTGCCAGCAGCCAAGAGGCGGGCCTAGCGGGGAGAAATGAGCAGTTCTTC
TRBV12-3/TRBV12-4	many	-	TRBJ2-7	CASSIRDTRYEQYF	TGTGCCAGCAGCATCCGGGACACCCGTTACGAGCAGTACTTC
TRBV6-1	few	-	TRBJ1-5	CASSETALSNQPQHF	TGTGCCAGCAGTGAAACGGCCCTTAGCAATCAGCCCCAGCATTTT
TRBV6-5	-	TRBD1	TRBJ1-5	CASSYGPGTGEGQPQHF	TGTGCCAGCAGTTACGGCCCAGGGACAGGAGAGGGTCAGCCCCAGCATTTT
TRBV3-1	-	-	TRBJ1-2	CASNVRRELNYGYTF	TGTGCCAGCAACGTCAGACGGGAACTTAACTATGGCTACACCTTC
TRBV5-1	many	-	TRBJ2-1	CASSYGWRRPYNEQFF	TGCGCCAGCAGCTACGGGTGGCGGCGACCCTACAATGAGCAGTTCTTC
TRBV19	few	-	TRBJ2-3	CASSAQAGFTDTQYF	TGTGCCAGTAGTGCCCAAGCGGGCTTCACAGATACGCAGTATTTT
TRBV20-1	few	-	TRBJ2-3	CSAREDTDTQYF	TGCAGTGCTAGAGAAGACACAGATACGCAGTATTTT
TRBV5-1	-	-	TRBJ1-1	CASNTALGATEAFF	TGCGCCAGCAACACGGCACTAGGGGCCACTGAAGCTTTCTTT
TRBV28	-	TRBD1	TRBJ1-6	CATGSGQGNSPLHF	TGTGCCACGGGGTCGGGACAGGGAAATTCACCCCTCCACTTT
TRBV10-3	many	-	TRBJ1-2	CAINREGPNYGYTF	TGTGCCATCAACCGGGAAGGGCCTAACTATGGCTACACCTTC
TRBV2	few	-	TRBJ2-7	CASSVGSGLYEQYF	TGTGCCAGCAGTGTAGGTAGCGGCCTCTACGAGCAGTACTTC
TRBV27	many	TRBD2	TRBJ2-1	CASSFTSSAGGPDNEQFF	TGTGCCAGCAGTTTCACCTCATCAGCGGGAGGGCCCGACAATGAGCAGTTCTTC
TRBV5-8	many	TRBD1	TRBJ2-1	CASSLLGTGSNEQFF	TGTGCCAGCAGCTTGCTCGGGACAGGGTCGAATGAGCAGTTCTTC
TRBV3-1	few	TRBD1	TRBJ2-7	CASSNPGQGSYEQYF	TGTGCCAGCAGCAACCCGGGACAGGGGTCCTACGAGCAGTACTTC
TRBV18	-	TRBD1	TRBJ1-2	CASSLTGTGSSNYGYTF	TGTGCCAGCTCACTAACCGGGACAGGGAGCTCTAACTATGGCTACACCTTC
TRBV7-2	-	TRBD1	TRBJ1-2	CASSLETGVGYTF	TGTGCCAGCAGCTTGGAGACAGGGGTTGGCTACACCTTC
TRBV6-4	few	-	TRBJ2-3	CASSDSESGPNTDTQYF	TGTGCCAGCAGTGACTCCGAGTCCGGCCCTAACACAGATACGCAGTATTTT
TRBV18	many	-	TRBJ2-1	CASSGPTPLEQFF	TGTGCCAGCTCAGGCCCCACCCCGCTAGAGCAGTTCTTC
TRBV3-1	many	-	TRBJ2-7	CASSQGSGAAYEQYF	TGTGCCAGCAGCCAAGGATCGGGGGCAGCCTACGAGCAGTACTTC
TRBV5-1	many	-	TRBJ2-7	CASSNSYEQYF	TGCGCCAGCAGTAATTCCTACGAGCAGTACTTC
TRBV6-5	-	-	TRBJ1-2	CASGSGGWGYTF	TGTGCCAGCGGATCGGGTGGGTGGGGCTACACCTTC
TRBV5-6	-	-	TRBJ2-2	CASSSTPGQNTGELFF	TGTGCCAGCAGCTCTACACCCGGACAGAACACCGGGGAGCTGTTTTTT
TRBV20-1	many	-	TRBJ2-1	CSARGTASYNEQFF	TGCAGTGCTAGGGGGACCGCATCCTACAATGAGCAGTTCTTC
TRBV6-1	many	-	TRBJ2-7	CASGQGTVDEQYF	TGTGCCAGTGGTCAGGGGACGGTGGACGAGCAGTACTTC
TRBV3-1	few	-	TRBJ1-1	CASSQGRNTEAFF	TGTGCCAGCAGCCAAGGGAGGAACACTGAAGCTTTCTTT
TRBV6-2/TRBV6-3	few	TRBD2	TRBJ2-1	CAGSYSFLAGHNEQFF	TGTGCCGGCAGTTACTCTTTCCTAGCGGGGCACAATGAGCAGTTCTTC
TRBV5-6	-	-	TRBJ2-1	CASSLATRTAQEDEQFF	TGTGCCAGCAGCTTGGCCACAAGGACTGCCCAGGAGGACGAGCAGTTCTTC
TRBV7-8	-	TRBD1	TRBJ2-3	CASSFDRGRADTQYF	TGTGCCAGCAGCTTCGACAGGGGGCGGGCAGATACGCAGTATTTT
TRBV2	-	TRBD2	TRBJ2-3	CASSSAGVGTDTQYF	TGTGCCAGCAGCTCAGCGGGAGTTGGGACAGATACGCAGTATTTT
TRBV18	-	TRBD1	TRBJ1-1	CASSPGQGAGEAFF	TGTGCCAGCTCCCCAGGACAGGGGGCGGGTGAAGCTTTCTTT